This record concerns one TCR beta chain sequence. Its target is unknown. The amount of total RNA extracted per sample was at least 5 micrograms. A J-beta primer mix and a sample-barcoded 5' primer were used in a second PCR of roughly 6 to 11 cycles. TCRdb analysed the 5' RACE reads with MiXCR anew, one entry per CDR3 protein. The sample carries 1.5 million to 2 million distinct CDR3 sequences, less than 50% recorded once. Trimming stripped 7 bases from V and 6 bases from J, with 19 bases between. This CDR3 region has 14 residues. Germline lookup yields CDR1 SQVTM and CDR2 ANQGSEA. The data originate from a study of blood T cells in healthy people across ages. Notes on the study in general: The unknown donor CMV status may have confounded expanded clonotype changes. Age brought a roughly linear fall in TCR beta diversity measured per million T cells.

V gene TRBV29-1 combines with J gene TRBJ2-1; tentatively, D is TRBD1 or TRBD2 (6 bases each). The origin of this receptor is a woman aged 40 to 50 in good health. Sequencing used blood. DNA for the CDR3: TGCAGCGCACAGGCGGGACAAACCCGCAATGAGCAGTTCTTC. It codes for CSAQAGQTRNEQFF.